This TCR beta chain comes out of a study of technical replicates of blood from several donors. Libraries were prepared by immunoSEQ multiplex PCR; TCRdb keeps only in-frame clonotypes and omits some of them. The sample carries 75,000 to 100,000 clones, around 96% recorded once. Germline lookup yields CDR1 LNHDA and CDR2 SQIVND (reference sequence). The CDR3 has 14 amino acids. With V trimmed by 8 bases and J by 4 bases, 10 bases remained unmatched. The chain joins TRBV19 to TRBJ1-2, with 7 bases matching TRBD1. The sample comprised T cells isolated from PBMCs. This clonotype originated in a human donor in good health. The chain's CDR3 is CASSPGTALYGYTF. The CDR3 bases are TGTGCCAGTTCGCCCGGGACAGCTCTCTATGGCTACACCTTC.